This TCR beta chain came from a study of shared clonotypes between healthy human individuals. Findings of the study overall: Depth was large, yet rarefaction showed that sorted-subset sequencing was incomplete.

The CDR3 is 17 amino acids. Germline trimming cut 4 bases from V and 5 bases from J; bases unmatched to any gene: 9. Per the germline V gene, CDR1 is MGHRA and CDR2 is YSYEKL. A remark on this clone: Its antigen is not known.

Original analysis: Junction-only immunoSEQ sequences carried no quality scores, so filtering differed. Libraries were prepared by immunoSEQ multiplex PCR; TCRdb keeps only in-frame clonotypes and omits some of them. V and J calls and clone size are copied from that table; D and trimming were computed from the DNA. The data hold 2 million to 2.5 million clones, with roughly 94% observed a single time. This TCR derives from a man between 18 and 29 years old in good health. The sequenced material came from naive CD4+ T cells sorted from blood. Subset meaning: CD45RA+ positively selected. This chain connects TRBV4-1 to TRBJ2-2, with 11 bases that match TRBD1. The CDR3 sequence: CASSRPSGTGGTGELFF. CDR3 DNA sequence: TGCGCCAGCAGCCGACCTTCCGGGACAGGGGGTACCGGGGAGCTGTTTTTT.